This passage covers 31 T cell receptor beta chains from one sample sequenced in a study of shared clonotypes between healthy human individuals. The protocol was immunoSEQ multiplex PCR, while the TCRdb copy is restricted to in-frame clones and leaves out a portion. The sample includes 2,500,000 or so clones, roughly nine tenths of them seen just once. Sequencing was performed on naive CD4+ T cells sorted from blood. Subset described: CD45RA+ positively selected. These receptors all stem from a man between 18 and 29 years old in good health.

In DNA, the CDR3 is TGTGCCAGCAGTTTACTTCATGGGGCTAGCGGAGCCTACGAGCAGTACTTC. Encoded protein: CASSLLHGASGAYEQYF. The chain links TRBV28 to TRBJ2-7; 7 bases match TRBD2. Germline-derived CDR1 and CDR2 are MDHEN and SYDVKM. Trimming took 2 bases from V and 2 from J; bases not matched to a gene: 12. This CDR3 is 17 amino acids long.

The rearrangement links TRBV2 to TRBJ2-7, with TRBD2 as a possible D gene (5 bases). Germline V gene sequence: CDR1 SNHLY, CDR2 FYNNEI. This CDR3 has 12 amino acids. The V gene lost 6 bases and the J gene lost 6 bases, with 12 bases spanning the gap. The CDR3 region has the DNA TGTGCCAGCAGACTAACTAGAGGCGAGCAGTACTTC. Its protein product is CASRLTRGEQYF.

The genes are TRBV7-2 and TRBJ2-5; TRBD2 agrees at 9 bases. Germline V lookup: CDR1 SGHTA, CDR2 FQGNSA. J gave up 5 bases and V 0 bases, and 7 bases lay outside the gene matches. CDR3 size: 16 residues. The DNA of the CDR3 is TGTGCCAGCAGCTTAGCGGGGACTAGCATCCAGGAGACCCAGTACTTC. It specifies CASSLAGTSIQETQYF.

V gene TRBV5-6 combines with J gene TRBJ1-4, with unresolved D. V lost 3 bases, J lost 8 bases, and 8 bases lay in between. This CDR3 has 12 amino acids. CDR1 and CDR2 (germline): SGHDT, YYEEEE. CDR3 sequence (DNA): TGTGCCAGCAGCTCCCCGAAGGAAAAACTGTTTTTT. This translates into CASSSPKEKLFF.

V and J are TRBV4-1 and TRBJ2-3; weak D call: TRBD2 (7 bases). Trimming pared 1 base from V and 6 bases from J, leaving 14 bases between. CDR3 length equals 15 residues. CDR1 and CDR2 from the germline V gene are MGHRA and YSYEKL. The CDR3 here is CASSQVGGAGDTQYF. The DNA for the CDR3 is TGCGCCAGCAGCCAAGTAGGGGGGGCGGGTGATACGCAGTATTTT.

The V and J genes are TRBV5-8 and TRBJ2-6; no definite D call. Germline CDR1 is SGHTS and CDR2 is YDEGEE. The ends were cut back, 4 bases at V and 1 base at J, with 6 bases in the middle. The CDR3 covers 14 residues. DNA of the CDR3: TGTGCCAGCAGCCGGAATTCTGGGGCCAACGTCCTGACTTTC. As protein: CASSRNSGANVLTF.

V gene TRBV4-3 combines with J gene TRBJ1-1; D ambiguous. CDR3 size: 16 residues. Germline CDR1 LGHNA, CDR2 YSLEER. V lost 0 bases and J 2 bases, leaving 13 bases between the germline ends. The CDR3 DNA follows: TGCGCCAGCAGCCAAGATCTAGGGCGACTCAACACTGAAGCTTTCTTT. It is translated as CASSQDLGRLNTEAFF.

The V and J genes are TRBV19 and TRBJ1-6, with a possible D match to TRBD1 (6 bases). Germline CDR1 LNHDA, CDR2 SQIVND (reference sequence). The V gene lost 0 bases and the J gene lost 7 bases, with 10 bases spanning the gap. The CDR3 consists of 15 residues. In DNA form, the CDR3 reads TGTGCCAGTAGTATAGAGGCGGGACAAAATTCACCCCTCCACTTT. Translated: CASSIEAGQNSPLHF.

The chain's CDR3 is CASSEGGTQYF. The CDR3 coding sequence is TGCGCCAGCAGTGAGGGGGGTACGCAGTATTTT. The chain couples TRBV10-2 to TRBJ2-3; D possibly matches TRBD1 or TRBD2 (5 bases each). Between the trimmed V and J ends, which lost 2 bases and 8 bases, there was a span of 5 bases. The CDR3 runs to 11 residues. Germline V CDR1 and CDR2: WSHSY, SAAADI.

As concerns this clone: Other DNA sequences in this sample translate to the same CDR3. The V call is TRBV9, the J call TRBJ2-2, with D unresolved. The CDR3 consists of 13 residues. V was clipped by 2 bases and J by 2 bases, with 4 bases between them. Germline V gene data show CDR1 as SGDLS and CDR2 as YYNGEE. The DNA for the CDR3 is TGTGCCAGCAGCGTGCGAAACACCGGGGAGCTGTTTTTT. This translates into CASSVRNTGELFF.

This clone appeared a single time. The rearrangement joins TRBV19 to TRBJ1-5; D uncertain. Germline assignment: CDR1 LNHDA and CDR2 SQIVND (reference sequence). Trimming shortened V by 9 bases and J by 0 bases, and 15 bases separated the two germline ends. This CDR3 contains 15 residues. Here the CDR3 reads CASITTGFSNQPQHF. DNA of the CDR3: TGTGCCAGCATTACAACCGGATTTAGCAATCAGCCCCAGCATTTT.

The genes are TRBV6-5 and TRBJ1-2; TRBD1 is a possible D gene (6 bases). CDR3 length: 13 amino acids. Germline lookup yields CDR1 MNHEY and CDR2 SVGAGI. Trimming took 8 bases from V and 0 from J, leaving 10 bases between them. The CDR3 sequence is CASARTANYGYTF. The CDR3 DNA follows: TGTGCCAGCGCGAGGACAGCTAACTATGGCTACACCTTC.

The rearrangement joins TRBV11-3 to TRBJ2-1; D not certain. V shed 1 base and J shed 5 bases, with 15 bases lying between them. This CDR3 region has 16 residues. CDR1 is SGHNT, CDR2 YENEEA, per germline. CDR3 region: CASSLGTRFENNEQFF. The CDR3 region has the DNA TGTGCCAGCAGCTTAGGAACGAGATTCGAGAACAATGAGCAGTTCTTC.

The chain employs TRBV9 and TRBJ2-4, with D perhaps TRBD1 (6 bases). The germline V and J ends were trimmed by 5 bases and 5 bases, with 17 bases remaining between them. The CDR3 runs to 15 residues. Germline lookup yields CDR1 SGDLS and CDR2 YYNGEE. The CDR3 protein is CASSGRGGRENIQYF. The CDR3 nucleotides read TGTGCCAGCAGTGGGCGTGGGGGCCGGGAAAACATTCAGTACTTC.

The rearrangement uses TRBV2 and TRBJ1-1, with unresolved D. The CDR3 sequence is 14 residues long. The germline V and J ends were trimmed by 4 bases and 5 bases, with 14 bases remaining between them. Germline V lookup: CDR1 SNHLY, CDR2 FYNNEI. The DNA for the CDR3 is TGTGCCAGCAGTGTCGACGGATTAAGGACTGAAGCTTTCTTT. Its protein product is CASSVDGLRTEAFF.

The gene calls are TRBV28 and TRBJ1-2, with 8 bases aligning to TRBD1. The CDR3 is 17 residues long. The V and J ends lost 5 bases and 0 bases, in that order; junction bases with no gene match: 11. Germline values: CDR1 MDHEN, CDR2 SYDVKM. The DNA of the CDR3 is TGTGCCAGCAGTCCACGGGGGACAGGAGCATCTAACTATGGCTACACCTTC. The encoded protein is CASSPRGTGASNYGYTF.

The chain joins TRBV2 to TRBJ2-3, with TRBD2 identical over 13 bases. Germline values: CDR1 SNHLY, CDR2 FYNNEI. The CDR3 runs 16 residues. Unmatched junction bases numbered 6, after V lost 6 bases and J lost 3 bases. The CDR3 here is CASRATSGRFTDTQYF. In DNA form, the CDR3 reads TGTGCCAGCAGGGCGACTAGCGGGAGGTTTACAGATACGCAGTATTTT.

The CDR3 DNA is TGCAGCGTTGGGACAATGGGGTATGAAAAACTGTTTTTT. It codes for CSVGTMGYEKLFF. The chain links TRBV29-1 to TRBJ1-4, with D possibly being TRBD1 (5 bases). Germline lookup yields CDR1 SQVTM and CDR2 ANQGSEA. Trimming took 4 bases from V and 6 from J, leaving 12 bases between them. The CDR3 runs to 13 residues.

The V and J genes are TRBV15 and TRBJ2-7; TRBD2 agrees at 12 bases. The CDR3 has 15 amino acids. Germline V gene lookup returns CDR1 LNHNV and CDR2 YYDKDF (reference sequence). CDR3 residues: CLGLAGPYLRLEQYF. The CDR3 DNA sequence: TGTCTCGGACTAGCGGGGCCATACCTCCGTCTGGAGCAGTACTTC.

The chain combines TRBV2 with TRBJ1-4; D is unresolved. Germline V gene sequence: CDR1 SNHLY, CDR2 FYNNEI. The CDR3 has 14 residues. V lost 0 bases, J lost 8 bases, and 10 bases lay in between. The CDR3 sequence: CASSEAQSGEKLFF. Here the CDR3 DNA reads TGTGCCAGCAGTGAAGCGCAAAGTGGCGAAAAACTGTTTTTT. Combining the CDR3 with reference TRBV2 and TRBJ1-4 gives the whole variable domain EPEVTQTPSHQVTQMGQEVILRCVPISNHLYFYWYRQILGQKVEFLVSFYNNEISEKSEIFDDQFSVERPDGSNFTLKIRSTKLEDSAMYFCASSEAQSGEKLFFGSGTQLSVL.

This rearrangement joins TRBV18 to TRBJ2-7; D remains unclear. The V end lost 3 bases, the J end lost 2 bases, and 14 bases lay between the germline ends. The germline CDR1 and CDR2 sequences are KGHSH and LQKENI. This CDR3 has 15 amino acids. This CDR3 reads CASSPPSKEPYEQYF. The CDR3 nucleotides read TGTGCCAGCTCACCGCCTTCCAAGGAACCCTACGAGCAGTACTTC. Using reference TRBV18 and TRBJ2-7 for the parts outside the CDR3, the full variable domain is NAGVMQNPRHLVRRRGQEARLRCSPMKGHSHVYWYRQLPEEGLKFMVYLQKENIIDESGMPKERFSAEFPKEGPSILRIQQVVRGDSAAYFCASSPPSKEPYEQYFGPGTRLTVT.

On this clone: Other nucleotide sequences from this sample produce the same CDR3. The CDR3 loop is CASRLNTEAFF. The CDR3 region has the DNA TGTGCCAGCCGTCTGAACACTGAAGCTTTCTTT. The chain employs TRBV28 and TRBJ1-1; D gene unclear. The CDR3 runs 11 residues. Germline lookup yields CDR1 MDHEN and CDR2 SYDVKM. Trimming cost V 8 bases and J 0 bases, with 4 bases left between them.

V and J are TRBV7-9 and TRBJ2-5; TRBD1 matches at 7 bases. The CDR3 is 14 amino acids. Germline trimming cut 3 bases from V and 3 bases from J; bases unmatched to any gene: 4. Germline lookup yields CDR1 SEHNR and CDR2 FQNEAQ (reference sequence). CDR3 coding DNA: TGTGCCAGCAGCTTCGACAGGGTAAAAGAGACCCAGTACTTC. It translates to CASSFDRVKETQYF.

The chain joins TRBV5-1 to TRBJ1-4; D remains ambiguous. The CDR3 is made up of 14 amino acids. Germline V gives CDR1 SGHRS, CDR2 YFSETQ. Deletions cut 1 base from V and 3 bases from J, with 7 bases between. Here the CDR3 reads CASSLTVSNEKLFF. DNA for the CDR3: TGCGCCAGCAGCTTGACAGTTTCTAATGAAAAACTGTTTTTT.

A remark on this clone: This sample also contains other DNA sequences that code for the same CDR3. This chain connects TRBV6-6 to TRBJ1-4, with no clear D. The V gene's germline CDR1 is MNHNY and CDR2 SVGAGI (reference sequence). The CDR3 runs 12 residues. V was shortened by 0 bases and J by 7 bases, with 3 bases between the two germline ends. CDR3 amino acids: CASSYSGEKLFF. The CDR3, as DNA: TGTGCCAGCAGTTACTCGGGTGAAAAACTGTTTTTT.

The chain combines TRBV30 with TRBJ1-4, with TRBD1 as a possible D gene (6 bases). The CDR3 spans 13 residues. Trimming took off 5 bases at V and 8 bases at J, with 15 bases between the two ends. Germline CDR1 and CDR2: GTSNPN and SVGIG (reference sequence). Written as DNA, the CDR3 is TGTGCCTGGGCACAGGGAGTGGGGGAAAAACTGTTTTTT. As protein: CAWAQGVGEKLFF.

The chain combines TRBV19 with TRBJ2-7, with D maybe TRBD1 (5 bases). The CDR3 loop spans 15 amino acids. Per germline, CDR1 LNHDA and CDR2 SQIVND (reference sequence). The V gene lost 5 bases and the J gene lost 6 bases, with 20 bases spanning the gap. The CDR3 DNA sequence: TGTGCCAGTAGTTTACAGGCCCTCTCATCTGGCGAGCAGTACTTC. Its protein is CASSLQALSSGEQYF.

This clone was seen a single time. The chain employs TRBV6-5 and TRBJ1-2, with a weak D call TRBD1 (5 bases). CDR1 MNHEY and CDR2 SVGAGI come from the germline V gene. The V end lost 6 bases, the J end lost 2 bases, and 10 bases lay between the germline ends. The CDR3 runs 13 residues. The CDR3 loop is CASRRDRNYGYTF. The CDR3 DNA sequence: TGTGCCAGCAGAAGGGACCGGAACTATGGCTACACCTTC.

The chain employs TRBV2 and TRBJ1-4, with 9 nucleotides matching TRBD1. From germline, CDR1 is SNHLY and CDR2 FYNNEI. The V segment lost 5 bases and the J segment 8 bases; nucleotides outside the gene matches: 12. The CDR3 length is 16 residues. CDR3 sequence (DNA): TGTGCCAGCAGTTTCTTGGGAGGACAGGGGAAAGAAAAACTGTTTTTT. Translating gives CASSFLGGQGKEKLFF.

The rearrangement joins TRBV9 to TRBJ2-7, with TRBD2 identical over 11 bases. CDR1 is SGDLS and CDR2 is YYNGEE in the germline V gene. J was trimmed by 2 bases and V by 2 bases; bases with no gene match: 12. This CDR3 has 18 residues. As DNA, the CDR3 is TGTGCCAGCAGCGTCGTAATGGGACCGGGACTAGCGGCCTACGAGCAGTACTTC. Protein sequence: CASSVVMGPGLAAYEQYF.

The chain employs TRBV6-5 and TRBJ1-1; D ambiguous. Germline V lookup: CDR1 MNHEY, CDR2 SVGAGI. The CDR3 has 14 amino acids. Trimming pared 5 bases from V and 1 base from J, leaving 11 bases between. Here the CDR3 DNA reads TGTGCCAGCAGTCCAAAGTCACAGAACACTGAAGCTTTCTTT. This codes for CASSPKSQNTEAFF.